One sample yielded the 18 T cell receptor beta chains listed below, sequenced in a study of T cell responses to AZD1222 COVID-19 vaccine. Produced via immunoSEQ multiplex PCR; TCRdb's table is partial and in-frame only. The data contain tens of thousands of clones, roughly nine tenths of them singletons. The sequenced sample was peripheral blood, obtained on day 0 of AZD1222 vaccination. The receptors were sampled from an adult in good health.

The CDR3 sequence is CASSLWGDYNEQFF. DNA for the CDR3: TGTGCCAGCAGCTTGTGGGGTGACTACAATGAGCAGTTCTTC. The chain couples TRBV5-4 to TRBJ2-1; no definite D call. Per germline, CDR1 SGHNT and CDR2 YYREEE (reference sequence). V was pared by 1 base and J by 3 bases, with 8 bases between. The CDR3 length is 14 residues. Full variable domain (missing parts from reference TRBV5-4 and TRBJ2-1): ETGVTQSPTHLIKTRGQQVTLRCSSQSGHNTVSWYQQALGQGPQFIFQYYREEENGRGNFPPRFSGLQFPNYSSELNVNALELDDSALYLCASSLWGDYNEQFFGPGTRLTVL.

Remarks on this clone: The junction departs from germline at one end; a sequencing error may be responsible. The rearrangement uses TRBV3-1 (or the pseudogene TRBV3-2) and TRBJ2-7, with D perhaps matching TRBD2 (6 bases). The V gene's germline CDR1 is LGHDT and CDR2 YNNKEL (reference sequence). The CDR3 runs 15 residues. DNA of the CDR3: TGTGCCAGCACCCAAAAGGGACTCCGAGCCCACGAGCAGTACTTC. Residues: CASTQKGLRAHEQYF.

The V and J genes are TRBV27 and TRBJ1-2; a possible D gene is TRBD1 (6 bases). The CDR3 is 16 residues long. Germline values: CDR1 MNHEY, CDR2 SMNVEV (reference sequence). Trimming stripped 0 bases from V and 0 bases from J, with 11 bases between. CDR3 DNA: TGTGCCAGCAGTTTATCCCGGACAGTAGCTAACTATGGCTACACCTTC. Its translation: CASSLSRTVANYGYTF.

The chain couples TRBV5-1 to TRBJ2-7, with D unresolved. The germline CDR1 and CDR2 sequences are SGHRS and YFSETQ. V was shortened by 0 bases and J by 3 bases, with 16 bases between the two germline ends. CDR3 size: 16 residues. The CDR3 here is CASSLAPSSSDYEQYF. In DNA form, the CDR3 reads TGCGCCAGCAGCTTGGCCCCGTCGAGCTCAGACTACGAGCAGTACTTC.

The V call is TRBV6-5, the J call TRBJ2-4; D may be TRBD1 (6 bases). The CDR3 contains 14 residues. The V gene's germline CDR1 is MNHEY and CDR2 SVGAGI. V lost 7 bases and J lost 2, with 12 bases in between. As DNA, the CDR3 is TGTGCCAGCACCCTACAGGGAACCAAAAACATTCAGTACTTC. Its translation: CASTLQGTKNIQYF.

The chain couples TRBV11-2 to TRBJ1-2; TRBD1 is a possible D gene (5 bases). Germline assignment: CDR1 SGHAT and CDR2 FQNNGV. The CDR3 extends over 15 amino acids. The V gene lost 4 bases and the J gene lost 2 bases, with 14 bases spanning the gap. CDR3 coding DNA: TGTGCCAGCAGCTCGGACACGAGCCCAAACTATGGCTACACCTTC. As protein: CASSSDTSPNYGYTF.

This rearrangement joins TRBV5-6 to TRBJ1-5, with D maybe TRBD1 (5 bases). Trimming left V 1 base short and J 0 bases short, with 8 bases between. Germline values: CDR1 SGHDT, CDR2 YYEEEE. This CDR3 has 15 residues. CDR3 region: CASSLWGSSNQPQHF. CDR3 DNA: TGTGCCAGCAGCTTGTGGGGGAGTAGCAATCAGCCCCAGCATTTT.

This sequence joins TRBV7-2 and TRBJ1-2, with D unresolved. This CDR3 is 14 amino acids long. Germline CDR1 SGHTA, CDR2 FQGNSA. The germline V and J ends were trimmed by 1 base and 2 bases, with 8 bases remaining between them. The CDR3 protein is CASSLVTVNYGYTF. In DNA form, the CDR3 reads TGTGCCAGCAGCTTAGTCACGGTCAACTATGGCTACACCTTC.

In nucleotides, the CDR3 is TGTGCCAGCAGCCGTTCATACAATGAGCAGTTCTTC. It translates to CASSRSYNEQFF. This chain links TRBV5-6 with TRBJ2-1; D is ambiguous. This CDR3 is built from 12 residues. V was cut by 4 bases and J by 4 bases, with 6 bases left in between. Germline loops: CDR1 SGHDT, CDR2 YYEEEE.

The chain recombines TRBV20-1 with TRBJ2-7; D remains unclear. V was trimmed by 3 bases and J by 6 bases, leaving 18 bases between them. CDR1 and CDR2 (germline): DFQATT, SNEGSKA (reference sequence). The CDR3 loop spans 14 amino acids. The chain's CDR3 is CSASMAASWTEQYF. CDR3 DNA sequence: TGCAGTGCTAGTATGGCCGCCTCATGGACCGAGCAGTACTTC.

The rearrangement links TRBV9 to TRBJ1-6; no clear D. CDR1 is SGDLS and CDR2 is YYNGEE in the germline V gene. Trimming stripped 3 bases from V and 5 bases from J, with 9 bases between. The CDR3 is 14 residues long. The CDR3 is CASSARTDNSPLHF. In DNA, the CDR3 is TGTGCCAGCAGCGCGCGGACGGATAATTCACCCCTCCACTTT.

The chain combines TRBV2 with TRBJ2-7; D is undetermined. V was trimmed by 7 bases and J by 0 bases, leaving 10 bases between them. The CDR3 sequence is 13 residues long. The germline V gene has CDR1 SNHLY and CDR2 FYNNEI. CDR3 coding DNA: TGTGCCAGCATGGGGTTCAGCTCCTACGAGCAGTACTTC. Amino acids: CASMGFSSYEQYF.

The chain uses TRBV5-1 and TRBJ1-5, with D perhaps matching TRBD1 (5 bases). This CDR3 is 15 amino acids long. Germline V gene data show CDR1 as SGHRS and CDR2 as YFSETQ. Trimming took 4 bases from V and 2 from J, leaving 13 bases between them. The CDR3, as DNA: TGCGCCAGCAGCCCTTACGGGGGGGGCAATCAGCCCCAGCATTTT. Its translation: CASSPYGGGNQPQHF. Variable domain in full (rest from reference TRBV5-1 and TRBJ1-5): KAGVTQTPRYLIKTRGQQVTLSCSPISGHRSVSWYQQTPGQGLQFLFEYFSETQRNKGNFPGRFSGRQFSNSRSEMNVSTLELGDSALYLCASSPYGGGNQPQHFGDGTRLSIL.

This chain links TRBV2 with TRBJ2-7; possibly TRBD1 for D (6 bases). CDR3 length equals 13 residues. V lost 7 bases, J lost 6 bases, and 16 bases lay in between. Germline assignment: CDR1 SNHLY and CDR2 FYNNEI. The CDR3 bases are TGTGCCAGCACTAGACAGGTTCCCCTCGAGCAGTACTTC. Protein sequence: CASTRQVPLEQYF.

The chain couples TRBV7-6 to TRBJ2-5; TRBD1 matches at 9 bases. Trimming cost V 5 bases and J 1 base; bases outside gene matches: 5. This CDR3 has 15 residues. Germline-derived CDR1 and CDR2 are SGHVS and FNYEAQ. The CDR3: CASSLGTGLQETQYF. The CDR3 region has the DNA TGTGCCAGCAGCCTCGGGACAGGGCTCCAAGAGACCCAGTACTTC. The variable domain in full, with the rest retrieved from reference TRBV7-6 and TRBJ2-5, is GAGVSQSPRYKVTKRGQDVALRCDPISGHVSLYWYRQALGQGPEFLTYFNYEAQQDKSGLPNDRFSAERPEGSISTLTIQRTEQRDSAMYRCASSLGTGLQETQYFGPGTRLLVL.

The chain combines TRBV12-5 with TRBJ2-3; 10 bases are shared with TRBD2. This CDR3 region has 15 residues. The V and J ends lost 5 bases and 3 bases, in that order; junction bases with no gene match: 5. From germline, CDR1 is LGHNT and CDR2 FRNRAP. The CDR3 nucleotides are TGTGCTAGTGGTCTGGGACTAGCGCAGACAGATACGCAGTATTTT. It yields the protein CASGLGLAQTDTQYF.

This chain uses TRBV6-2 or TRBV6-3 with TRBJ1-1; weak D call: TRBD1 (5 bases). From germline, CDR1 is MNHEY and CDR2 SVGEGT. V lost 2 bases and J lost 2, with 6 bases in between. CDR3 length: 13 amino acids. CDR3 protein: CASSYRDNTEAFF. In DNA, the CDR3 is TGTGCCAGCAGTTACCGGGACAACACTGAAGCTTTCTTT.

This rearrangement joins TRBV29-1 to TRBJ2-7; 8 positions match TRBD2. The CDR3 sequence is 13 residues long. Per germline, CDR1 SQVTM and CDR2 ANQGSEA. Trimming cost V 6 bases and J 0 bases; bases outside gene matches: 4. CDR3 sequence reads: CSVLSGSSYEQYF. In nucleotides, the CDR3 is TGCAGCGTCCTAAGCGGGAGCTCCTACGAGCAGTACTTC.